Listed below are T cell receptor beta chains from one sample, sequenced in a study of glioma-infiltrating T cells after dendritic cell vaccination. Data came from immunoSEQ multiplex PCR; TCRdb stores just in-frame clones and leaves some out. The sample lists about 87,000 clones, 70% to 90% occurring once. The sample consisted of blood, taken before dendritic cell vaccination. These receptors were obtained from a human donor with glioblastoma. Each CDR3 is given with its conserved first and last residue. D genes are given only for firm matches. For some rows the clone size is stated as once, few or many, or as a class when expanded; others skip it.

TRBV19	.	TRBJ1-1	TRBD1	TGTGCCAGTAGTCAGGGGGCGCAGGGCACTGAAGCTTTCTTT	CASSQGAQGTEAFF
TRBV5-1	.	TRBJ1-6	.	TGCGCCAGCAGTCCTGACGGGATGAATAATTCACCCCTCCACTTT	CASSPDGMNNSPLHF
TRBV7-2	.	TRBJ1-1	.	TGTGCCAGCAGCTTAGCGGGGGGAGGGAACACTGAAGCTTTCTTT	CASSLAGGGNTEAFF
TRBV15	.	TRBJ2-3	.	TGTGCCACCAGCCCCCGACTAGATTCTGATACGCAGTATTTT	CATSPRLDSDTQYF
TRBV29-1	.	TRBJ2-7	TRBD1	TGCAGCGTTTCAGGCGGGACAGGGTCCTACGAGCAGTACTTC	CSVSGGTGSYEQYF
TRBV6-5	.	TRBJ2-7	.	TGTGCCAGCAGTTCCCCAAGGGGGTCGGGCTCCTACGAGCAGTACTTC	CASSSPRGSGSYEQYF
TRBV5-1	.	TRBJ2-3	.	TGCGCCAGCAGCTTGGCTTTAAGCACAGATACGCAGTATTTT	CASSLALSTDTQYF
TRBV5-6	.	TRBJ2-5	TRBD1	TGTGCCAGCAGCCGAAAGGGACAGGAAGAGACCCAGTACTTC	CASSRKGQEETQYF
TRBV4-1	few	TRBJ2-7	TRBD2	TGCGCCAGCAGAAGAGGGCTAGCGGGAGGGCCGGATAACTACGAGCAGTACTTC	CASRRGLAGGPDNYEQYF
TRBV11-3	.	TRBJ1-2	TRBD1	TGTGCCAGCAGCGGACAGGGTTATGATGGCTACACCTTC	CASSGQGYDGYTF
TRBV28	few	TRBJ1-2	TRBD1	TGTGCCAGCAAAACAGGGGGAGCTAACTATGGCTACACCTTC	CASKTGGANYGYTF
TRBV15	.	TRBJ1-5	.	TGTGCCACCAGCAGAGATCAGGTCCCGCCCCAGCATTTT	CATSRDQVPPQHF
TRBV5-1	.	TRBJ1-1	TRBD1	TGCGCCAGCACCCCCGGGACAGAAAACACTGAAGCTTTCTTT	CASTPGTENTEAFF
TRBV11-2	.	TRBJ2-7	TRBD1	TGTGCCAGCAGCTTAGGGGACAGGGGGGGGTACGAGCAGTACTTC	CASSLGDRGGYEQYF
TRBV2	.	TRBJ2-2	TRBD2	TGTGCCAGCAGTCAGACTAGCGGGTACACCGGGGAGCTGTTTTTT	CASSQTSGYTGELFF
TRBV4-2	.	TRBJ2-7	TRBD2	TGTGCCAGCAGCCAGGGACTAGAGACTTCCGAGCAGTACTTC	CASSQGLETSEQYF
TRBV5-4	.	TRBJ2-5	TRBD1	TGTGCCAGCAGCTTGGGACAGGGTTTAGAGGAGACCCAGTACTTC	CASSLGQGLEETQYF
TRBV5-8	few	TRBJ2-7	TRBD1	TGTGCCAGCAGCTTGGGGGGGACAGGGATTATACCCTACGAGCAGTACTTC	CASSLGGTGIIPYEQYF
TRBV29-1	.	TRBJ2-1	TRBD1	TGCAGCGTGGACAGGGGAACGAGCTCCTACAATGAGCAGTTCTTC	CSVDRGTSSYNEQFF
TRBV7-6	.	TRBJ2-2	TRBD2	TGTGCCAGCAGCCTAGTAACTACGGGGGGGCAGTCCGGGGAGCTGTTTTTT	CASSLVTTGGQSGELFF
TRBV29-1	.	TRBJ2-5	.	TGCAGCACCAAGGAGAGGGAAGAGACCCAGTACTTC	CSTKEREETQYF